This section outlines one TCR beta chain sequence together with its context. Its antigen is undetermined. The sample is drawn from a study of response to subunit inactivated influenza vaccine. V lost 0 bases and J lost 0, with 18 bases in between. CDR1 LGHNA and CDR2 YSLEER come from the germline V gene. The CDR3 covers 19 residues. Using its own MiXCR run on the RT-PCR reads, TCRdb lists one record per CDR3 protein. The sample carries fewer than 250,000 distinct CDR3 sequences, about an eighth recorded once. Broader study findings: It was suggested by the authors that few new T cells are recruited by each seasonal influenza vaccination.

Material: CD8+ T cells sorted from PBMCs, obtained more than 4 days after vaccination. The origin of this receptor is a man in his fifties who received an inactivated influenza vaccine. V gene TRBV4-3 combines with J gene TRBJ1-3; D is unresolved. In nucleotides, the CDR3 is TGCGCCAGCAGCCAAGATAGAGTACTCGGGAAGAGCTCTGGAAACACCATATATTTT. Residues: CASSQDRVLGKSSGNTIYF.